This T cell receptor beta chain was found in a study of blood T cell repertoires in COVID-19. Across the whole study: The United States, Italy and Spain supplied acute and convalescent COVID-19 samples. T cells, B-cell-depleted T cells, or PBMCs provided the cDNA or gDNA that served as material.

CDR3 size: 13 residues. Trimming left V 4 bases short and J 5 bases short, with 10 bases between. Germline V CDR1 and CDR2: SGHRS, YFSETQ. How the authors handled the data: The authors estimated nucleated cell counts from reference gene primer amplification. The repertoire was sequenced with immunoSEQ multiplex PCR; TCRdb's copy has only in-frame clones and lacks some. V and J calls and clone size are given by that table; D and trimming were obtained from the DNA. The data contain more than 350,000 clones, around 89% of them singletons. The rearrangement uses TRBV5-1 and TRBJ2-1; D is uncertain. The sample was peripheral blood. The source is a woman aged 30 to 39 with COVID-19, enrolled during active disease. The CDR3 reads CASSGTNDNEQFF. In nucleotides, the CDR3 is TGCGCCAGCAGCGGAACTAACGACAATGAGCAGTTCTTC.